This T cell receptor beta chain is from a study of T cell responses to AZD1222 COVID-19 vaccine (dated by TCRdb to the early 2020s). Regarding the study in general: Because spike-specific TCR depth and breadth did not differ between the two schedules, AZD1222 recipients who got a second dose at roughly 4 weeks were pooled with those who got a second dose at roughly 12 weeks. TCR sequencing covered fewer than 250 trial participants: around 210 given two doses of AZD1222 and 26 given two doses of MenACWY control vaccine. Trial participants were enrolled by age into 18-55, 56-69 and 70-plus year subgroups, with about 150, 28 and 57 TCR-sequenced participants respectively. Broad study findings and their caveats: Spike-specific TCR breadth and depth rose significantly after two AZD1222 doses compared with day 0 and with MenACWY recipients. Reportedly, close to half of the unique spike-specific TCRs recognized epitopes lying outside the regions that are mutated in the B.1.351 and B.1.1.7 variants. Vaccine-associated CD4 TCRs spanned the whole spike protein, with dominant responses in regions 160-218 and 743-854. Only six or seven AZD1222 recipients were SARS-CoV-2 seropositive at baseline, limiting conclusions about previously exposed vaccinees. Participants were mostly white British and included more females than males, and it was suggested by the authors that clonal diversity may have been underestimated. In the small 56-69-year group, the increase in depth fell short of significance, most likely because of low power. Because no day 14 peak-response samples were available, the repertoires could be characterized only after the peak T cell response.

The sample's time point label, in plain terms: baseline before first vaccination. Samples from vaccinated people were obtained from the UK trials COV001 and COV002, which included a single-blind randomized controlled phase 2/3 trial of AZD1222 (ChAdOx1 nCoV-19) in healthy adults. For TCRbeta chain sequencing, PBMC samples from trial participants were taken at day 0 and at day 28 after the second dose. The CDR3 regions of human TCRbeta chains were analyzed by immunosequencing. From the authors' description of their analysis: Repertoire TCRs were matched against a reference library of SARS-CoV-2-specific TCRs generated with the MIRA antigen-specificity platform. Breadth was defined as the fraction of unique TCRs that were SARS-CoV-2-associated. Depth was defined as the fraction of total T cells that were SARS-CoV-2-associated. Each spike-specific TCR was assigned to its reactive spike region and to a CD4 or CD8 class using the MIRA data. Log10-transformed breadth and depth values were compared by one-way ANOVA with Sidak's multiple comparisons tests. Here the immuneACCESS table is served through TCRdb, limited to in-frame sequences with V and J called. Missing clones are a known gap in these copies; in checked studies unresolved V genes cover under half, and the rest lacks a known reason. V, J and clone size derive from that table, while D and trimming were established from the DNA sequence. For this sample there are roughly 160,000 clones; around 95% appear just once. Approximately 0.6% of the sample rests with the top ten.

The CDR3 sequence holds 13 residues, the cysteine and phenylalanine included. Of the read, only the CDR3 DNA is kept; its 39 bases are in frame from base 1. According to the germline V gene (reference sequence), CDR1 reads MNHEY and CDR2 reads SMNVEV. V loses 4 bases of germline sequence and J loses 0 bases, and the interval between the two ends is 6 bases. About this clone itself: Its binding antigen is unknown. No base quality values were provided; no much bigger clone lies one nucleotide off.

The sequence joins TRBV27 to TRBJ1-2; the D segment could be TRBD1, given 5 matching bases. The sample was peripheral blood, taken on day 0 of AZD1222 vaccination. This clonotype was obtained from an adult in good health. The CDR3 region has the sequence CASSSTANYGYTF. The nucleotide sequence is given as TGTGCCAGCAGTTCGACAGCTAACTATGGCTACACCTTC.